The subject of this entry is one TCR beta chain. Its antigen remains unidentified. This specimen comes from a study of T cell responses to AZD1222 COVID-19 vaccine. The V gene's germline CDR1 is SGHRS and CDR2 YFSETQ. The junction had 8 bases not matched to a gene; V was cut back by 0 bases and J by 2 bases. This CDR3 has 17 residues. Study-level points and caveats: Possibly, clonal diversity was underestimated; donors were largely white British and included more females.

Method: immunoSEQ multiplex PCR; TCRdb's copy keeps in-frame clones and lacks some. The sample records about 270,000 clones, almost 95% being singletons. Sequenced here: peripheral blood, sampled 28 days after the second AZD1222 dose. This receptor was taken from an adult who received the AZD1222 COVID-19 vaccine. The chain combines TRBV5-1 with TRBJ2-5; 9 bases match TRBD2. The CDR3: CASSLAAAGGEQETQYF. CDR3 DNA: TGCGCCAGCAGCTTGGCCGCAGCGGGGGGTGAACAAGAGACCCAGTACTTC.